This T cell receptor beta chain was captured in a study of T-cell reconstitution after alpha-beta-depleted transplantation in children listed by TCRdb under 2016. Background on the whole study: T-cell immune reconstitution after TCRalphabeta/CD19-depleted allogeneic hematopoietic cell transplantation in children was quantitatively tracked in the study by means of TCR repertoire profiling.

There are 15 amino acids in the CDR3, from cysteine to phenylalanine inclusive. Kept here is only the CDR3 DNA, which spans 45 bases and is read in frame from base 1. Between the V and J ends, shortened by 0 bases and 5 bases respectively, the junction contains 14 bases. The germline V gene sets CDR1 to ENHRY and CDR2 to SYGVKD. This clonotype was picked up many times. No antigen is known for it. No base-level quality is on record; no much larger clone is a single base apart. Receptor libraries were prepared by PCR. Sequencing instrument: Illumina HiSeq 2500. TCR libraries were prepared with molecular barcoding, using unique molecular identifiers to normalize TCRbeta repertoire quantification. Using fastp trimming at Q25 and MiXCR clonotype assembly, TCRdb reanalyzed the public sequencing data and kept in-frame beta chains. Every CDR3 protein is listed once, alongside the most common genes and DNA of its rows. This sample lists some 350,000 distinct CDR3 sequences; under 13% were detected once. The ten largest clones add up to less than 2.5% of the sample.

Recombination linked TRBV10-3 to TRBJ2-7, and perhaps TRBD1 as D gene, on 6 matching bases. This receptor was identified in a human donor who donated a stem cell graft to a child with acute lymphoblastic leukemia. This material consisted of PBMCs from the stem cell graft donor, taken from the stem cell graft. In nucleotides, the sequence is TGTGCCATCAGTGAGTCCCAGGGGCGCTCGGACGAGCAGTACTTC. This codes for CAISESQGRSDEQYF.